Listed below are T cell receptor beta chains from one sample, sequenced in a study of blood T cell repertoires in COVID-19. The assay was immunoSEQ multiplex PCR, and TCRdb's table has in-frame clones only and misses some. The top ten clones hold 0.95% to 1.2% of a sample with some 390,000 clones, 80% to 90% of them seen once. What was sequenced was PBMCs or T cells enriched from blood (not recorded which). These receptors all come from a man aged 25 to 45 who had recovered from COVID-19. The CDR3 runs from the conserved cysteine through the conserved F or W. Each record gives: V gene, CDR3 length, D gene, J gene, clone size, CDR3 protein, CDR3 DNA. D genes are given only for firm matches. The size field is filled for only some rows; it gives once, few, many or a size class.

TRBV7-3,15,TRBD2,TRBJ2-1,few,CASSPGLAGLNEQFF,TGTGCCAGCAGCCCCGGACTAGCGGGACTCAATGAGCAGTTCTTC
TRBV4-1,13,NA,TRBJ1-3,NA,CASSQVDSRDIYF,TGCGCCAGCAGCCAAGTTGACAGCAGAGACATATATTTT
TRBV5-1,18,TRBD1,TRBJ2-2,NA,CASSLTSPWTGRTGELFF,TGCGCCAGCAGCTTGACCTCGCCATGGACAGGGCGAACCGGGGAGCTGTTTTTT
TRBV27,12,NA,TRBJ1-2,NA,CASSLSRGGYTF,TGTGCCAGCAGTTTATCCAGGGGTGGCTACACCTTC
TRBV28,12,NA,TRBJ1-1,few,CASGVGSTEAFF,TGTGCCAGCGGGGTGGGGAGCACTGAAGCTTTCTTT
TRBV11-2,14,NA,TRBJ1-1,NA,CASSLDPGNTEAFF,TGTGCCAGCAGCTTAGATCCGGGGAACACTGAAGCTTTCTTT
TRBV3-1/TRBV3-2,12,NA,TRBJ2-7,NA,CASSQGAGEQYF,TGTGCCAGCAGCCAGGGGGCAGGCGAGCAGTACTTC
TRBV4-1,15,NA,TRBJ1-2,few,CASSQDPRGGYGYTF,TGCGCCAGCAGCCAAGACCCCAGGGGTGGCTATGGCTACACCTTC
TRBV24-1,9,NA,TRBJ1-2,once,CATLRSGTF,TGTGCCACCCTTCGGTCGGGCACCTTC
TRBV18,15,TRBD1,TRBJ2-2,few,CASSPTGAGTGELFF,TGTGCCAGCTCACCGACAGGGGCCGGAACCGGGGAGCTGTTTTTT
TRBV5-1,16,TRBD1,TRBJ1-2,NA,CASSLGRQGKKHGYTF,TGCGCCAGCAGCTTGGGGAGACAGGGAAAGAAACATGGCTACACCTTC
TRBV6-5,14,NA,TRBJ2-2,once,CASRPISNTGELFF,TGTGCCAGCAGGCCTATATCGAACACCGGGGAGCTGTTTTTT
TRBV27,13,TRBD1,TRBJ1-1,once,CASSIGTAQEAFF,TGTGCCAGCAGTATCGGGACAGCTCAAGAAGCTTTCTTT
TRBV18,13,NA,TRBJ1-5,few,CASSPGENQPQHF,TGTGCCAGCTCACCAGGGGAGAATCAGCCCCAGCATTTT
TRBV4-1,18,NA,TRBJ2-7,NA,CASSQDRGGTGSRYEQYF,TGCGCCAGCAGCCAAGATAGAGGAGGGACGGGATCTCGCTACGAGCAGTACTTC
TRBV11-2,14,NA,TRBJ1-1,NA,CASSSQGGITEAFF,TGTGCCAGCAGTTCCCAAGGAGGTATCACTGAAGCTTTCTTT
TRBV19,14,NA,TRBJ1-1,NA,CASSIYREYTEAFF,TGTGCCAGTAGTATCTACAGGGAGTACACTGAAGCTTTCTTT
TRBV20-1,15,NA,TRBJ2-7,NA,CSASLGGGVSYEQYF,TGCAGTGCTAGTTTGGGGGGAGGCGTCTCCTACGAGCAGTACTTC
TRBV5-1,16,NA,TRBJ1-1,NA,CASSLDRGEVGTEAFF,TGCGCCAGCAGCTTGGACCGGGGAGAGGTTGGGACTGAAGCTTTCTTT
TRBV5-5,13,NA,TRBJ1-2,NA,CASSWGLRDGYTF,TGTGCCAGCAGCTGGGGACTGAGGGATGGCTACACCTTC
TRBV3-1/TRBV3-2,14,NA,TRBJ1-1,NA,CASSFSAGVTEAFF,TGTGCCAGCAGCTTCTCGGCAGGGGTCACTGAAGCTTTCTTT
TRBV6-1,15,NA,TRBJ1-3,NA,CASSEDEGEGNTIYF,TGTGCCAGCAGTGAAGATGAGGGGGAAGGAAACACCATATATTTT
TRBV4-1,14,TRBD2,TRBJ2-7,NA,CASSQLAGSYEQYF,TGCGCCAGCAGCCAACTAGCGGGTTCCTACGAGCAGTACTTC
TRBV7-9,16,NA,TRBJ1-6,once,CASSLDGRGYNSPLHF,TGTGCCAGCAGCTTAGATGGGCGGGGATATAATTCACCCCTCCACTTT
TRBV19,14,NA,TRBJ1-6,NA,CASSTRDIGSPLHF,TGTGCCAGTAGTACCAGGGACATCGGTTCACCCCTCCACTTT
TRBV11-2,15,NA,TRBJ1-1,NA,CASSFRDTGGTEAFF,TGTGCCAGCAGCTTCAGGGACACCGGCGGCACTGAAGCTTTCTTT